One sample yielded the 31 T cell receptor beta chains listed below, sequenced in a study of naive and memory T cell subsets. Study-level results: Naive repertoires, especially CD8, held a few larger clonotypes, possibly memory cells re-expressing CD45RA.

Both TRBC1 and TRBC2 were covered by a beta constant-region primer of two equimolar oligonucleotides. Four rounds of PCR amplified the ligated cDNA using nested alpha and beta constant-region primers plus SP2. MiXCR was run by TCRdb on the UMI-ligation and nested PCR reads, yielding one entry per CDR3 protein. The table records over 130,000 distinct CDR3 sequences, approximately 21% of them present only once. What these receptors recognize is not known. Sequenced material: naive CD8+ T cells from blood. The source is a human donor in good health.

The rearrangement uses TRBV4-1 and TRBJ2-1; maybe TRBD2 (5 bases). Trimming stripped 2 bases from V and 0 bases from J, with 8 bases between. This CDR3 region has 15 residues. Germline values: CDR1 MGHRA, CDR2 YSYEKL. CDR3 sequence: CASSQRRDSYNEQFF. The CDR3 DNA reads as TGCGCCAGCAGCCAACGACGGGACTCCTACAATGAGCAGTTCTTC.

The chain recombines TRBV28 with TRBJ2-7; TRBD2 matches at 9 bases. Germline values: CDR1 MDHEN, CDR2 SYDVKM. V gave up 3 bases and J gave up 6 bases; unmatched junction bases: 9. This CDR3 is 15 amino acids long. This chain's CDR3 is CASSFRASGIPEQYF. In DNA form, the CDR3 reads TGTGCCAGCAGTTTTAGGGCTAGCGGGATCCCCGAGCAGTACTTC.

This sequence joins TRBV7-9 and TRBJ2-2; D remains unclear. Trimming took off 4 bases at V and 7 bases at J, with 22 bases between the two ends. This CDR3 comprises 17 residues. CDR1 and CDR2 (germline): SEHNR, FQNEAQ (reference sequence). The CDR3, as DNA: TGTGCCAGCAGCTCCCTAGTCGACCTTAACGTGGGCGGGGAGCTGTTTTTT. This translates into CASSSLVDLNVGGELFF. Combining the CDR3 with reference TRBV7-9 and TRBJ2-2 gives the whole variable domain DTGVSQNPRHKITKRGQNVTFRCDPISEHNRLYWYRQTLGQGPEFLTYFQNEAQLEKSRLLSDRFSAERPKGSFSTLEIQRTEQGDSAMYLCASSSLVDLNVGGELFFGEGSRLTVL.

This clonotype was detected only a few times. The chain employs TRBV27 and TRBJ1-2; maybe TRBD1 (5 bases). Trimming pared 6 bases from V and 1 base from J, leaving 9 bases between. Germline CDR1 and CDR2: MNHEY and SMNVEV (reference sequence). The CDR3 is 13 amino acids. CDR3 amino acids: CASSQQVNYGYTF. CDR3 coding DNA: TGTGCCAGCAGCCAACAGGTTAACTATGGCTACACCTTC.

The chain has TRBV13 and TRBJ2-1; 10 bases agree with TRBD2. Looked up from germline, CDR1 is PRHDT and CDR2 is FYEKMQ (reference sequence). The V gene end was trimmed by 5 bases and the J gene end by 4 bases; junction bases not matched to a gene: 5. The CDR3 has 15 residues. As DNA, the CDR3 is TGTGCCAGCAGCCCCGCTAGCGGGAGTTACAATGAGCAGTTCTTC. This codes for CASSPASGSYNEQFF.

The CDR3 DNA sequence: TGTGCCAGCAGTTACCCTAGCGGGAAATCGTACAATGAGCAGTTCTTC. Its translation is CASSYPSGKSYNEQFF. This sequence joins TRBV28 and TRBJ2-1; TRBD2 agrees at 9 bases. V dropped 4 bases and J dropped 4; count of bases not matched to a gene: 8. This CDR3 is built from 16 residues. Germline CDR1 reads MDHEN; CDR2 reads SYDVKM. The complete variable domain, with remaining parts taken from reference TRBV28 and TRBJ2-1, reads DVKVTQSSRYLVKRTGEKVFLECVQDMDHENMFWYRQDPGLGLRLIYFSYDVKMKEKGDIPEGYSVSREKKERFSLILESASTNQTSMYLCASSYPSGKSYNEQFFGPGTRLTVL.

The CDR3 bases are TGCAGCGTTGAGGGGGCGGGAGATGAGCAGTTCTTC. It codes for CSVEGAGDEQFF. This rearrangement joins TRBV29-1 to TRBJ2-1; D might be TRBD2 (7 bases). The CDR3 is made up of 12 amino acids. Germline V CDR1 and CDR2: SQVTM, ANQGSEA. Trimming took 3 bases from V and 8 from J, leaving 11 bases between them.

This clonotype was observed a few times. This CDR3 is CASSYTVNTGELFF. CDR3 nucleotide sequence: TGTGCCAGCAGTTACACCGTGAACACCGGGGAGCTGTTTTTT. The chain joins TRBV6-5 to TRBJ2-2; D unresolved. The CDR3 is made up of 14 amino acids. The V gene's germline CDR1 is MNHEY and CDR2 SVGAGI. V lost 2 bases to trimming and J lost 1 base, with 5 bases between them.

This clonotype was seen a few times. The V call is TRBV6-1, the J call TRBJ2-1; D is perhaps TRBD2 (6 bases). V lost 6 bases and J lost 7, with 16 bases in between. This CDR3 has 14 residues. The V gene's germline CDR1 is MNHNS and CDR2 SASEGT. In DNA form, the CDR3 reads TGTGCCAGCAGGAGGCTCGTCGGGAGAAATGAGCAGTTCTTC. This encodes CASRRLVGRNEQFF.

The rearrangement joins TRBV7-9 to TRBJ2-4, with TRBD1 matching 9 bases. The CDR3 is 17 amino acids. Trimming removed 4 bases from V and 3 bases from J; junction bases left unmatched: 10. In germline, CDR1 is SEHNR, CDR2 FQNEAQ (reference sequence). CDR3 sequence reads: CASSWDREALDKNIQYF. Here the CDR3 DNA reads TGTGCCAGCAGCTGGGACAGGGAGGCCCTGGACAAAAACATTCAGTACTTC.

The CDR3 sequence: CASSQDSGVETQYF. For the CDR3, the DNA is TGCGCCAGCAGCCAAGATAGCGGGGTGGAGACCCAGTACTTC. V gene TRBV4-1 combines with J gene TRBJ2-5, with 8 nucleotides matching TRBD2. The germline CDR1 and CDR2 sequences are MGHRA and YSYEKL. The V and J ends lost 0 bases and 5 bases, in that order; junction bases with no gene match: 2. This CDR3 is 14 amino acids long.

V is TRBV20-1 and J is TRBJ1-2; 7 bases align to TRBD1. The V and J ends lost 7 bases and 4 bases, in that order; junction bases with no gene match: 9. Per the germline V gene, CDR1 is DFQATT and CDR2 is SNEGSKA (reference sequence). CDR3 size: 13 residues. The CDR3 DNA reads TGCAGTGGCGGACACCGGGACAGCTATGGCTACACCTTC. This encodes CSGGHRDSYGYTF.

This clonotype was observed many times. The CDR3 spells CAKNRESDTQYF. For the CDR3, the DNA is TGTGCCAAAAACCGGGAAAGTGACACGCAGTATTTT. J is TRBJ2-3 and V is TRBV27; the D gene is possibly TRBD2 (5 bases). This CDR3 contains 12 residues. Germline loops: CDR1 MNHEY, CDR2 SMNVEV (reference sequence). The V and J ends lost 10 bases and 9 bases respectively, with 17 bases between them.

This clonotype was found once. The chain joins TRBV4-3 to TRBJ2-3; 11 nucleotides align to TRBD2. Germline V CDR1 and CDR2: LGHNA, YSLEER. The length of the CDR3 is 19 residues. The trim removed 1 base at V and 0 bases at J, leaving 9 bases unmatched. CDR3: CASSQVMGLAEISTDTQYF. CDR3 nucleotides: TGCGCCAGCAGCCAAGTTATGGGACTAGCGGAAATTAGCACAGATACGCAGTATTTT.

The chain employs TRBV14 and TRBJ1-2; D gene ambiguous. This CDR3 contains 13 residues. CDR1 SGHDN and CDR2 FVKESK come from the germline V gene. Trimming removed 1 base from V and 3 bases from J, with 6 bases in between. The CDR3 nucleotides read TGTGCCAGCAGCCAAGGAAGCTACTATGGCTACACCTTC. Protein product: CASSQGSYYGYTF.

This rearrangement joins TRBV20-1 to TRBJ2-1, with D tentatively TRBD1 or TRBD2 (5 bases each). V lost 0 bases, J lost 10 bases, and 22 bases lay in between. Germline V gene data show CDR1 as DFQATT and CDR2 as SNEGSKA (reference sequence). This CDR3 is 16 amino acids long. The CDR3 sequence: CSARDQGVHLRIEQFF. Here the CDR3 DNA reads TGCAGTGCTAGAGATCAGGGAGTACATCTCAGGATAGAGCAGTTCTTC.

This sequence joins TRBV6-5 and TRBJ2-2, with D possibly matching TRBD2 (5 bases). The CDR3 spans 13 residues. Germline V gene data show CDR1 as MNHEY and CDR2 as SVGAGI. V lost 2 bases to trimming and J lost 6 bases, with 7 bases between them. The CDR3 region is CASSYRGSGELFF. CDR3 sequence (DNA): TGTGCCAGCAGTTACCGGGGTTCCGGGGAGCTGTTTTTT.

This clonotype has a handful of counts. The V call is TRBV28, the J call TRBJ2-7, with D unresolved. Trimming left V 1 base short and J 3 bases short, with 4 bases between. Germline V gene lookup returns CDR1 MDHEN and CDR2 SYDVKM. The CDR3 length is 12 residues. Here the CDR3 DNA reads TGTGCCAGCAGTTTATCCCACTACGAGCAGTACTTC. It is translated as CASSLSHYEQYF.

At least ten counts were recorded for this clonotype. The chain couples TRBV28 to TRBJ1-1; possibly TRBD1 for D (6 bases). V was pared by 9 bases and J by 10 bases, with 18 bases between. Germline CDR1 and CDR2: MDHEN and SYDVKM. This CDR3 region has 12 residues. CDR3 sequence (DNA): TGTGCCAGTCAAATGGGGGACACCTCAGCTTTCTTT. Translated, it gives CASQMGDTSAFF.

The chain couples TRBV4-1 to TRBJ2-3; perhaps TRBD1 as D (6 bases). From germline, CDR1 is MGHRA and CDR2 YSYEKL. CDR3 length equals 16 residues. Trimming took 1 base from V and 3 from J, leaving 14 bases between them. The CDR3 loop is CASSQVLRGWTDTQYF. In DNA form, the CDR3 reads TGCGCCAGCAGCCAAGTCTTAAGGGGGTGGACAGATACGCAGTATTTT.

V and J are TRBV20-1 and TRBJ2-7; 9 nucleotides align to TRBD2. From germline, CDR1 is DFQATT and CDR2 SNEGSKA (reference sequence). V lost 5 bases to trimming and J lost 4 bases; unmatched junction nucleotides: 12. There are 15 residues in the CDR3. CDR3 sequence reads: CSASIAGETPYEQYF. The CDR3 DNA reads as TGCAGTGCTTCCATAGCGGGAGAGACCCCTTACGAGCAGTACTTC.

The chain couples TRBV6-5 to TRBJ2-1, with 7 bases fitting TRBD2. There are 15 residues in the CDR3. V was pared by 0 bases and J by 5 bases, with 4 bases of the junction left unmatched. The V gene's germline CDR1 is MNHEY and CDR2 SVGAGI. The CDR3 DNA follows: TGTGCCAGCAGTTACTCCGGCGGGAGCCACAATGAGCAGTTCTTC. Protein sequence: CASSYSGGSHNEQFF.

This clonotype was picked up many times. Compared with germline, one end of the junction differs, possibly owing to a read error. The gene calls are TRBV7-7 and TRBJ2-2; the match to TRBD2 covers 11 bases. The germline gives CDR1 SSHAT, CDR2 FNYEAQ (reference sequence). CDR3 length equals 17 residues. The CDR3: CASSLSPLAGEAGELFF. CDR3 DNA sequence: TGTGCTAGCAGCTTATCCCCACTAGCGGGAGAGGCCGGGGAGCTGTTTTTT. Supplemented by reference TRBV7-7 and TRBJ2-2, the full variable domain reads GAGVSQSPRYKVTKRGQDVTLRCDPISSHATLYWYQQALGQGPEFLTYFNYEAQPDKSGLPSDRFSAERPEGSISTLTIQRTEQRDSAMYRCASSLSPLAGEAGELFFGEGSRLTVL.

A few counts support this clonotype. CDR3 amino acids: CASSLFIGGGSGANVLTF. CDR3 DNA sequence: TGTGCCAGCAGTTTATTTATAGGGGGCGGCTCTGGGGCCAACGTCCTGACTTTC. The J gene is TRBJ2-6, the V gene TRBV27; the match to TRBD1 covers 7 bases. J lost 0 bases, V lost 1 base, and 6 bases had no gene match. In germline, CDR1 is MNHEY, CDR2 SMNVEV (reference sequence). This CDR3 is 18 amino acids long.

This clonotype was recorded once. The chain is built from TRBV19 and TRBJ2-1; TRBD2 agrees at 11 bases. V shed 8 bases and J 8 bases; nucleotides not matched to a gene: 8. This CDR3 region has 14 residues. Germline-derived CDR1 and CDR2 are LNHDA and SQIVND (reference sequence). CDR3 in amino acids: CASGLAGGPHEQFF. The CDR3 DNA is TGTGCCAGTGGATTAGCGGGAGGGCCCCATGAGCAGTTCTTC. Combining the CDR3 with reference TRBV19 and TRBJ2-1 gives the whole variable domain DGGITQSPKYLFRKEGQNVTLSCEQNLNHDAMYWYRQDPGQGLRLIYYSQIVNDFQKGDIAEGYSVSREKKESFPLTVTSAQKNPTAFYLCASGLAGGPHEQFFGPGTRLTVL.

The chain uses TRBV29-1 and TRBJ2-3, with 11 bases that match TRBD2. After removal of 1 base from V and 2 bases from J, the junction contained 2 bases not matched to a gene. The CDR3 is 15 amino acids. In germline, CDR1 is SQVTM, CDR2 ANQGSEA. In DNA, the CDR3 is TGCAGCGTTGAAGGACTAGCGGGATCCACAGATACGCAGTATTTT. Protein: CSVEGLAGSTDTQYF.

The table lists this clonotype with a few counts. The chain joins TRBV20-1 to TRBJ2-3, with D tentatively TRBD1 (5 bases). V shed 2 bases and J shed 2 bases, with 8 bases lying between them. The CDR3 totals 13 residues. Germline V gene data show CDR1 as DFQATT and CDR2 as SNEGSKA (reference sequence). As DNA, the CDR3 is TGCAGTGCTAGAAGGGGATACACAGATACGCAGTATTTT. Its translation: CSARRGYTDTQYF.

The CDR3 sequence: CSVEDLGRGTDTQYF. Here the CDR3 DNA reads TGCAGCGTTGAAGATCTTGGAAGAGGGACAGATACGCAGTATTTT. The genes are TRBV29-1 and TRBJ2-3; D might be TRBD2 (5 bases). The CDR3 contains 15 residues. Germline V gene data show CDR1 as SQVTM and CDR2 as ANQGSEA. The V and J ends lost 0 bases and 3 bases respectively, with 13 bases between them.

CDR3 DNA sequence: TGTGCCAGCAGCGTAGGGGGAAGTTACACTGAAGCTTTCTTT. It yields the protein CASSVGGSYTEAFF. V gene TRBV27 combines with J gene TRBJ1-1; a weak D match, TRBD1 (6 bases). The CDR3 has 14 residues. Germline values: CDR1 MNHEY, CDR2 SMNVEV (reference sequence). Trimming pared 6 bases from V and 3 bases from J, leaving 14 bases between.

This sequence joins TRBV19 and TRBJ2-1; 9 bases are shared with TRBD1. This CDR3 comprises 15 residues. Germline assignment: CDR1 LNHDA and CDR2 SQIVND (reference sequence). Trimming cost V 3 bases and J 3 bases; bases outside gene matches: 3. CDR3 sequence: CASSMTGGLYNEQFF. The CDR3 coding sequence is TGTGCCAGTAGTATGACAGGGGGTCTCTACAATGAGCAGTTCTTC.

A word on this clonotype: Mismatch with germline at one junction end may stem from a read error. This rearrangement joins TRBV4-1 to TRBJ1-1; no clear D gene. The CDR3 has 16 amino acids. CDR1 is MGHRA and CDR2 is YSYEKL in the germline V gene. Here the CDR3 reads CASSQRFPPDNIEAFF. The CDR3 bases are TGCGCCAGCAGCCAACGTTTCCCGCCCGACAACATTGAAGCTTTCTTT.